The TCR beta chain under discussion was sequenced for a study of cytomegalovirus exposure and HLA in healthy donors (dated by TCRdb to 2015 to 2018). For the study in its entirety: According to a later analysis, the approximately 120 validation repertoires were produced on the same platform as the approximately 600 repertoires of the first cohort. The study aimed to test whether signatures of past pathogen exposure could be identified by cataloging public T cell receptors. In addition to the first cohort of 650 to 800 subjects, a separate validation cohort of 120 different subjects was used. To predict cytomegalovirus infection status, the study combined high-throughput TCR immunosequencing, statistical association of individual TCRs with disease status, and machine learning.

About this clone: The specificity of this receptor is unknown. Base quality data are lacking; no much larger clone is found one base away.

The investigation overall reported the following: A total of 164 TCR beta chains were listed by the study as associated with cytomegalovirus. The authors suggested that the approach could potentially be generalized to other disease states and immunological phenotypes. A later analysis found that TCRs clustered in the first cohort also tended to co-occur in the roughly 120 validation repertoires, with 94% of cluster scores above 0. All 120 repertoires were used to score co-occurrence in the validation cohort in a later analysis, because that analysis had no HLA typing for the cohort. Most TCR sequences were seen in very few donors, while some public TCRs were found in many individuals. The classifier was reported to diagnose cytomegalovirus status with high specificity and sensitivity in both the original and validation cohorts. Three of the identified cytomegalovirus-associated TCR beta chains were confirmed in vitro to be specific for cytomegalovirus antigens.

The method behind the library was the immunoSEQ multiplex PCR assay. The authors processed their data as follows. A statistical classification framework was built for diagnosing cytomegalovirus status from the catalog of TCR beta chain sequences. This immuneACCESS table, as held by TCRdb, lists in-frame sequences with V and J called but not all clones. Of the missing ones, under half trace to an unresolved V gene in checked studies; the others have no known cause. The DNA was the basis for D and trimming; V, J and clone size are from that table. The sample records about 71,000 clones, over 85% of which are singletons. Over 1.2% of the sample belongs to the ten largest clones. The donors were included in the validation cohort of 130 or so subjects, a group kept apart from the approximately 650-subject first cohort. The source of this sequence is a man between 18 and 35 years old in good health and CMV-seropositive. The sequencing sample was made of PBMCs.

The CDR3 loop reads CASSIRGNIQYF. The sequence in DNA is TGTGCCAGTAGTATAAGGGGGAACATTCAGTACTTC. Recombination linked TRBV19 to TRBJ2-4, with TRBD1 as a weak D call on 6 bases. Reading the germline V gene (reference sequence) gives CDR1 LNHDA and CDR2 SQIVND. The CDR3 contains 12 residues, cysteine and phenylalanine counted. The entry retains the CDR3 DNA only, 36 bases that are in frame from base 1. V is clipped by 2 bases and J by 7 bases, and the sequence between their germline boundaries is 6 bases long.